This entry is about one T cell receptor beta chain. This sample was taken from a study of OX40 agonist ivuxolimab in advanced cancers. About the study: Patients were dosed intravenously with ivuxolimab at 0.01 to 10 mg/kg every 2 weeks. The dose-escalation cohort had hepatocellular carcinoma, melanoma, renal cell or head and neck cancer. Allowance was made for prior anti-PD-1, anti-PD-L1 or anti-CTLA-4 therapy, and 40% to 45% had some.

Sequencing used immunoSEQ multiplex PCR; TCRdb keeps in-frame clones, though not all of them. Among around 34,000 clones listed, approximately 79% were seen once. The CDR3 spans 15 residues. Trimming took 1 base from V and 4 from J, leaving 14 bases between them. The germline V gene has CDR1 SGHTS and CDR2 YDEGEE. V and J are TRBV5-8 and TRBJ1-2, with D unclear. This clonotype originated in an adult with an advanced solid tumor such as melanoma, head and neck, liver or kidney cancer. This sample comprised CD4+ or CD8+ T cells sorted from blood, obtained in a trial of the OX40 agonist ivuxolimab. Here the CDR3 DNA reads TGTGCCAGCAGCTTGAAGGGCACGATCTTCTATGGCTACACCTTC. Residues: CASSLKGTIFYGYTF.